This TCR beta chain originates from a study of shared clonotypes between healthy human individuals. Overall study findings and caveats: Genetic and exposure-history diversity was limited by the small donor number. Among donors, sharing of clonotypes was expected to be affected by sequencing depth.

CDR1 is SGHVS and CDR2 is FNYEAQ in the germline V gene. Trimming removed 5 bases at V and 3 bases at J, with 14 bases between. The CDR3 is 14 amino acids. Concerning this clone itself: Its specificity is not known. This CDR3 is also generated by other DNA sequences in the sample.

The table came from immunoSEQ multiplex PCR; TCRdb's copy has only in-frame clones and leaves some out. This sample has around 2,000,000 clones, with around 96% found just once. The naive CD8 population came from CD45RO-negative cells selected for CCR7, without terminally differentiated effector memory CD45RA+ cells. This clonotype originated in a man younger than 35 in good health. The V call is TRBV7-6, the J call TRBJ2-7; D gene unclear. The sample consisted of naive CD8+ T cells sorted from blood. The CDR3 nucleotides read TGTGCCAGCAGCCCTTACGGGCCCAACTACGAGCAGTACTTC. Amino acids: CASSPYGPNYEQYF.